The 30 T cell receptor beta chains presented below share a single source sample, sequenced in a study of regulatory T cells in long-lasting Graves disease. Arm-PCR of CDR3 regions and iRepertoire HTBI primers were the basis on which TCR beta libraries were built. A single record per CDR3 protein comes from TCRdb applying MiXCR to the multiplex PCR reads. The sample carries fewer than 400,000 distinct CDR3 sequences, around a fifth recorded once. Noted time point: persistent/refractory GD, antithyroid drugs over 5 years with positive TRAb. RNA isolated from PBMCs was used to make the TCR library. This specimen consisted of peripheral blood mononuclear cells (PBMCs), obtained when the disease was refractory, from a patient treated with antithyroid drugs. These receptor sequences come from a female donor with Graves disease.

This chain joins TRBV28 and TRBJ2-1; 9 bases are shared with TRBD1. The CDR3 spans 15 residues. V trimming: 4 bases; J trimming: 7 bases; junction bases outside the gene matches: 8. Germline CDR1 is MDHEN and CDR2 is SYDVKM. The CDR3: CASSWRDRDVNEQFF. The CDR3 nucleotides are TGTGCCAGCAGTTGGAGGGACAGGGATGTTAATGAGCAGTTCTTC.

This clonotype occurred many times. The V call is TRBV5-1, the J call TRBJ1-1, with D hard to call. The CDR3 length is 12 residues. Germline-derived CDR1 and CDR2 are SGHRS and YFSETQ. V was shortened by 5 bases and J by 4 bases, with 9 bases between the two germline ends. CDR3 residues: CASSHTGTEAFF. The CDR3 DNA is TGCGCCAGCAGTCACACGGGCACTGAAGCTTTCTTT. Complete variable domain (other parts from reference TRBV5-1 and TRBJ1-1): KAGVTQTPRYLIKTRGQQVTLSCSPISGHRSVSWYQQTPGQGLQFLFEYFSETQRNKGNFPGRFSGRQFSNSRSEMNVSTLELGDSALYLCASSHTGTEAFFGQGTRLTVV.

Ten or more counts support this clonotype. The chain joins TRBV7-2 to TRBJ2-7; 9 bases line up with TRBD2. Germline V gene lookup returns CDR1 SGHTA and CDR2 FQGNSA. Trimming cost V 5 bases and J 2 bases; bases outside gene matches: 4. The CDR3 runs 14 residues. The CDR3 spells CASSTRGGAYEQYF. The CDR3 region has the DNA TGTGCCAGCAGCACACGCGGGGGGGCCTACGAGCAGTACTTC.

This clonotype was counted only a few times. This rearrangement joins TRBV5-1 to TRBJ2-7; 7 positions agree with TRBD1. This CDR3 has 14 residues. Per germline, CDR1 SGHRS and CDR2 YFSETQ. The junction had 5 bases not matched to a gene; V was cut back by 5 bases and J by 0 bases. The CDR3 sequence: CASRVTGISYEQYF. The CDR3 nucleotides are TGCGCCAGCAGGGTGACAGGGATCTCCTACGAGCAGTACTTC.

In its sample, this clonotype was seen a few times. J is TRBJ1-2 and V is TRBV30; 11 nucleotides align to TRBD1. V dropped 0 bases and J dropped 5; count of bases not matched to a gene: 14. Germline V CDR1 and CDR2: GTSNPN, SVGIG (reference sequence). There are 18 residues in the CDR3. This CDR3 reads CAWSVTPIWTGGEYGYTF. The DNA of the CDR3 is TGTGCCTGGAGTGTAACCCCTATTTGGACAGGGGGCGAGTATGGCTACACCTTC. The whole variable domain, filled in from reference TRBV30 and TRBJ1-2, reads SQTIHQWPATLVQPVGSPLSLECTVEGTSNPNLYWYRQAAGRGLQLLFYSVGIGQISSEVPQNLSASRPQDRQFILSSKKLLLSDSGFYLCAWSVTPIWTGGEYGYTFGSGTRLTVV.

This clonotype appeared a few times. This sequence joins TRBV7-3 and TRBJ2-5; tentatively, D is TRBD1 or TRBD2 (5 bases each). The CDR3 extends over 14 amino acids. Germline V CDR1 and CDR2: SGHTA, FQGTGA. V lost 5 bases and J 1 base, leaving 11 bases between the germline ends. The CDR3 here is CASSPGTGQETQYF. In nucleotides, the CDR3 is TGTGCCAGCAGCCCCGGGACCGGCCAAGAGACCCAGTACTTC.

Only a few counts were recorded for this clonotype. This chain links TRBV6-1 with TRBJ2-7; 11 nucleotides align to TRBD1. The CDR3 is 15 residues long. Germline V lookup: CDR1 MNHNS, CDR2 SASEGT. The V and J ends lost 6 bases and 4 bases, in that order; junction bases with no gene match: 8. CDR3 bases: TGTGCCAGCAGGCCTCCGGGACAGGGGGAGTACGAGCAGTACTTC. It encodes CASRPPGQGEYEQYF.

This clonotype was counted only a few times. CDR3 in DNA: TGCAGTGCTGGGGACAGGGCGGGCGCCCAGCATTTT. Translated: CSAGDRAGAQHF. The chain has TRBV20-1 and TRBJ1-5; 9 bases map to TRBD1. The CDR3 loop spans 12 amino acids. With 5 bases clipped from V and 11 bases from J, the junction kept 7 bases outside the gene matches. Germline V gives CDR1 DFQATT, CDR2 SNEGSKA (reference sequence).

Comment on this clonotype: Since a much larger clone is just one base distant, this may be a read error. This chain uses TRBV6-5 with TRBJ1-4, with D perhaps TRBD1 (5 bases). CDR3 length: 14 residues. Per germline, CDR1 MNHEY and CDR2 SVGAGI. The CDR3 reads CASSSLGGVEKLSF. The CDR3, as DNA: TGTGCCAGCAGTTCACTTGGGGGGGTAGAAAAACTGTCTTTT.

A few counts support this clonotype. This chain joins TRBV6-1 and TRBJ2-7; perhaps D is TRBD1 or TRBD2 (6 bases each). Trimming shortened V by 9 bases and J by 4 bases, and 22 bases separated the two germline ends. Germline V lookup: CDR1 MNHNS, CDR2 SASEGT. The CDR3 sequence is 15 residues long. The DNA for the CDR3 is TGTGCCAGTTCTCGAGCGGAGGGGGGCCTTTACGAGCAGTACTTC. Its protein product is CASSRAEGGLYEQYF.

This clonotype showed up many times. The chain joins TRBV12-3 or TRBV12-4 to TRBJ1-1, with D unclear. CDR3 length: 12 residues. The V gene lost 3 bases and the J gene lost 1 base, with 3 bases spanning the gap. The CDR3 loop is CASSFWNTEAFF. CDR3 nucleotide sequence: TGTGCCAGCAGTTTTTGGAACACTGAAGCTTTCTTT.

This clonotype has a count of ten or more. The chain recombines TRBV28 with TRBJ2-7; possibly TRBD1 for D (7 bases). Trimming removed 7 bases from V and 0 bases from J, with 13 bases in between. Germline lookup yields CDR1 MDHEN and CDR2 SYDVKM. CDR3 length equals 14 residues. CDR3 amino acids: CASTQGGNSYEQYF. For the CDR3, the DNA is TGTGCCAGCACCCAGGGGGGCAACTCCTACGAGCAGTACTTC.

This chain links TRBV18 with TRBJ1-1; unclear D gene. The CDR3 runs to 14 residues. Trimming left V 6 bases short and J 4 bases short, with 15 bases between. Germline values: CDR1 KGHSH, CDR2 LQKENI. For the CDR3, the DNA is TGTGCCAGCTCCGGCCGATCCCTTTCCACTGAAGCTTTCTTT. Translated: CASSGRSLSTEAFF.

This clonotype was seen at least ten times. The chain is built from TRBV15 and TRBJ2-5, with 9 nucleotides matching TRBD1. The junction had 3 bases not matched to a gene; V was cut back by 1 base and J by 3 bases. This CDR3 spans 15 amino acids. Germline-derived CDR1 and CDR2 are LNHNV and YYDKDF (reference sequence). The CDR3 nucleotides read TGTGCCACCAGCAGAGTAAGACAGGGGGAAGAGACCCAGTACTTC. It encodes CATSRVRQGEETQYF.

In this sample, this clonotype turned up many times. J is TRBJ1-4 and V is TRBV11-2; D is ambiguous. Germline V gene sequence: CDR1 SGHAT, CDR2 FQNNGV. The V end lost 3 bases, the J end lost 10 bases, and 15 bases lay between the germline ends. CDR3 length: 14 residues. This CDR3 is CASSLTPPFGKLFF. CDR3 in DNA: TGTGCCAGCAGCTTGACTCCACCCTTTGGAAAACTGTTTTTT. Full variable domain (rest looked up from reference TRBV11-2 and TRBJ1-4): EAGVAQSPRYKIIEKRQSVAFWCNPISGHATLYWYQQILGQGPKLLIQFQNNGVVDDSQLPKDRFSAERLKGVDSTLKIQPAKLEDSAVYLCASSLTPPFGKLFFGSGTQLSVL.

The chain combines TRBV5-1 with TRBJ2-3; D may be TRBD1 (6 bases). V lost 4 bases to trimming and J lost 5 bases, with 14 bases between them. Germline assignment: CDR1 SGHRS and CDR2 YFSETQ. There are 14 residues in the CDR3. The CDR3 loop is CASSLAGAGDTQYF. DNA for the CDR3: TGCGCCAGCAGCCTGGCAGGGGCGGGAGATACGCAGTATTTT.

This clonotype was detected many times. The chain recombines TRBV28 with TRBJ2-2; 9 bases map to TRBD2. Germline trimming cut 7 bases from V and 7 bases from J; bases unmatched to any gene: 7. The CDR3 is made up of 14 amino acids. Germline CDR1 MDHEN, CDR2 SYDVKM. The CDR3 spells CASMFSGGLGELFF. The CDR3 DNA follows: TGTGCCAGCATGTTTAGCGGGGGTCTCGGGGAGCTGTTTTTT.

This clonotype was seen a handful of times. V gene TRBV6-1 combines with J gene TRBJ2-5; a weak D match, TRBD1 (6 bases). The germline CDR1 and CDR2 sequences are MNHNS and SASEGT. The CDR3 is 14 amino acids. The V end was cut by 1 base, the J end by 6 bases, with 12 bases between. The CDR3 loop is CASSEEQGRKTQYF. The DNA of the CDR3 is TGTGCCAGCAGTGAAGAACAGGGTAGAAAGACCCAGTACTTC.

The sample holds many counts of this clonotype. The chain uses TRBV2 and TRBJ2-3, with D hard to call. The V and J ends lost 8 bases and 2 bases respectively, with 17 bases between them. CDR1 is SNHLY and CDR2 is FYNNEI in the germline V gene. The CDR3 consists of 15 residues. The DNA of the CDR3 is TGTGCCAGCCTCACCCCGACACCATCCACAGATACGCAGTATTTT. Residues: CASLTPTPSTDTQYF.

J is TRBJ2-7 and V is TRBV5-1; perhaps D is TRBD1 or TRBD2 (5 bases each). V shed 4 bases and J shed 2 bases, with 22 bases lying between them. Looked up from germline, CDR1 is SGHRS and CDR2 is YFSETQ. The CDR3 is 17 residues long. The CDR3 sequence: CASSLGPRDDAPYEQYF. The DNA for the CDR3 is TGCGCCAGCAGCCTGGGGCCCCGGGACGACGCCCCCTACGAGCAGTACTTC.

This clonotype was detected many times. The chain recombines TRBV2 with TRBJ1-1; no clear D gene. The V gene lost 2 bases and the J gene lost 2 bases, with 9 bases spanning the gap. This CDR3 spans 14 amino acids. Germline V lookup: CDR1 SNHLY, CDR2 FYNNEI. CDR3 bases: TGTGCCAGCAGTGAATTACAGCGCAACACTGAAGCTTTCTTT. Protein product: CASSELQRNTEAFF.

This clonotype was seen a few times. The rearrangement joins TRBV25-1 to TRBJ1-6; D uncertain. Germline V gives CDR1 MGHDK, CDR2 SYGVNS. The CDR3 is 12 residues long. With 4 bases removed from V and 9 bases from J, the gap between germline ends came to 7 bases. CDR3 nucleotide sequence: TGTGCCAGCAGTGGACCGCGTTCACCCCTCCACTTT. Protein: CASSGPRSPLHF.

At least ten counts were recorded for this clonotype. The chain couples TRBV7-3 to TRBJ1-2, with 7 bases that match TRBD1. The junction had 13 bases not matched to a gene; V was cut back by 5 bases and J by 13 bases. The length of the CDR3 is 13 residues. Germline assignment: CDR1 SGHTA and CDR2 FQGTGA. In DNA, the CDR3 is TGTGCCAGCAGCCTGACAGGGCGAGGTTCTCGCACCTTC. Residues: CASSLTGRGSRTF.

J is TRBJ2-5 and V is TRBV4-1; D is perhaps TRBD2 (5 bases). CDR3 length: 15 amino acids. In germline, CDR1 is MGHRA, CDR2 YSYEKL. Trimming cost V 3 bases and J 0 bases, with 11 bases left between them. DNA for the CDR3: TGCGCCAGCAGCCAGAGGGCCGAGTACCAAGAGACCCAGTACTTC. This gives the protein CASSQRAEYQETQYF.

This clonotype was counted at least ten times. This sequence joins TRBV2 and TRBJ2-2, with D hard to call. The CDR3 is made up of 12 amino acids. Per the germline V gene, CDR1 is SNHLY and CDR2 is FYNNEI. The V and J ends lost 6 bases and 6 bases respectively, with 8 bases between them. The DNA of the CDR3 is TGTGCCAGCAGCCTACCGCCCGGGGAGCTGTTTTTT. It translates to CASSLPPGELFF.

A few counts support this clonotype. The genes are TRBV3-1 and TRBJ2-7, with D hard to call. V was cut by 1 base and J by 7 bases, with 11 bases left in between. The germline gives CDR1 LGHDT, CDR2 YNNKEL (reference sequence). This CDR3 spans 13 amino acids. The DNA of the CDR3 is TGTGCCAGCAGCCAAGCTGTGGGAACAGAGCAGTACTTC. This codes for CASSQAVGTEQYF.

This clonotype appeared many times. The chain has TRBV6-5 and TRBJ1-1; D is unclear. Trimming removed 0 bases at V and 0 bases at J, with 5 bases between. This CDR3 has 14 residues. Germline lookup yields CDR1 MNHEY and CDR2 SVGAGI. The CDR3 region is CASSYSRMNTEAFF. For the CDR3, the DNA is TGTGCCAGCAGTTACTCCCGGATGAACACTGAAGCTTTCTTT.

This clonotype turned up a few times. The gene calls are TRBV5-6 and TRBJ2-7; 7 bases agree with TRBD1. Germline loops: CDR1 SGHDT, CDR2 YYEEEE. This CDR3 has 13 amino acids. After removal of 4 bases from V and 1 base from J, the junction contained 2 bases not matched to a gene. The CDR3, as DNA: TGTGCCAGCAGCGGGGGACAGTCCTACGAGCAGTACTTC. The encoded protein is CASSGGQSYEQYF.

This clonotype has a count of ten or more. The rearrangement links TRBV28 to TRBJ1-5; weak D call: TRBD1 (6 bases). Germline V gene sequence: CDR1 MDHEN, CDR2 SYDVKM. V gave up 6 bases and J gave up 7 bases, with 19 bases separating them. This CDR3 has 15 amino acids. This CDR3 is CASSGGGGAGQPQHF. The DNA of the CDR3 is TGTGCCAGCAGCGGAGGTGGGGGGGCTGGCCAGCCCCAGCATTTT.

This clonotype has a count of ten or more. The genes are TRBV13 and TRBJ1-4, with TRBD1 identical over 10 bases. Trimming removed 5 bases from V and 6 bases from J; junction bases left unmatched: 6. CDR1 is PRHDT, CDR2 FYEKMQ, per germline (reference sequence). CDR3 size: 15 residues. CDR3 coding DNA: TGTGCCAGCAGCCCCGGGACAGGGGCCGATGAAAAACTGTTTTTT. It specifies CASSPGTGADEKLFF.